Below are 26 T cell receptor beta chains sequenced from a single sample in a study of blood T cells in healthy people across ages. A sample-barcoded 5' primer and a J-beta primer mix were used in a second PCR of roughly 7 to 11 cycles. TCRdb fed the 5' RACE reads into MiXCR, producing one record per CDR3 protein. The sample has about 1,500,000 distinct CDR3 sequences, 28% seen once; the top ten hold 7.7%. Sequencing was performed on blood. The receptor source for this set is a woman aged 30 to 39 in good health.

This clonotype was counted ten times or more. This chain connects TRBV11-2 to TRBJ2-7, with D possibly being TRBD1 (6 bases). This CDR3 has 14 amino acids. Germline CDR1 is SGHAT and CDR2 is FQNNGV. The germline V and J ends were trimmed by 3 bases and 0 bases, with 9 bases remaining between them. DNA of the CDR3: TGTGCCAGCAGCTTCGCCAGGGGCTCCTACGAGCAGTACTTC. Encoded protein: CASSFARGSYEQYF.

This clonotype was seen a few times. The chain uses TRBV7-2 and TRBJ1-4, with a possible D match to TRBD1 (6 bases). Deletions cut 0 bases from V and 10 bases from J, with 9 bases between. The CDR3 is made up of 13 amino acids. The germline V gene has CDR1 SGHTA and CDR2 FQGNSA. The CDR3 is CASSLAGGRKLFF. In DNA, the CDR3 is TGTGCCAGCAGCTTAGCGGGGGGCAGAAAACTGTTTTTT.

This chain connects TRBV6-1 to TRBJ2-1; 8 bases are shared with TRBD2. Germline V gene lookup returns CDR1 MNHNS and CDR2 SASEGT. V lost 4 bases to trimming and J lost 8 bases; unmatched junction nucleotides: 7. This CDR3 spans 14 amino acids. This chain's CDR3 is CASSGSAGVDEQFF. CDR3 nucleotides: TGTGCCAGCAGTGGATCAGCGGGAGTGGATGAGCAGTTCTTC.

V is TRBV20-1 and J is TRBJ1-2; D gene ambiguous. CDR3 length: 12 amino acids. V lost 4 bases, J lost 0 bases, and 6 bases lay in between. CDR1 and CDR2 from the germline V gene are DFQATT and SNEGSKA (reference sequence). The CDR3 loop is CSATVSNYGYTF. Written as DNA, the CDR3 is TGCAGTGCTACGGTTTCTAACTATGGCTACACCTTC.

This clonotype was picked up many times. This CDR3 reads CASSWADQETQYF. DNA for the CDR3: TGTGCCAGCAGTTGGGCAGATCAAGAGACCCAGTACTTC. The chain has TRBV12-3 or TRBV12-4 and TRBJ2-5; D is unclear. There are 13 residues in the CDR3. V was trimmed by 4 bases and J by 2 bases, leaving 8 bases between them.

Notes on this clonotype: A read error may be the cause here, since a much bigger clone is one base away. In DNA form, the CDR3 reads TGTGCCAGCAGTTATCCCGGGCGGGAGTTTGACGAGCAGTTCTTC. Translation: CASSYPGREFDEQFF. This chain connects TRBV6-2 or TRBV6-3 to TRBJ2-1; 7 bases fit TRBD2. J was trimmed by 10 bases and V by 3 bases; bases with no gene match: 12. Looked up from germline, CDR1 is MNHEY and CDR2 is SVGEGT. CDR3 length: 15 residues.

This rearrangement joins TRBV29-1 to TRBJ1-4, with TRBD1 identical over 10 bases. CDR3 length equals 14 residues. Germline V CDR1 and CDR2: SQVTM, ANQGSEA. The junction had 4 bases not matched to a gene; V was cut back by 2 bases and J by 7 bases. CDR3: CSVELTGGIEKLFF. DNA of the CDR3: TGCAGCGTTGAACTGACAGGGGGCATTGAAAAACTGTTTTTT.

This clonotype showed up just once. Just one base apart from a much larger clone, this may be a read error. The chain couples TRBV12-3 or TRBV12-4 to TRBJ2-7; D may correspond to TRBD1 or TRBD2 (5 bases each). Trimming stripped 6 bases from V and 7 bases from J, with 28 bases between. The CDR3 is 17 amino acids. CDR3 nucleotides: TGTGCCAGCAGCCCATATGATCCGGGGACCCCCTTGGGGGAGCAGTACTTC. It codes for CASSPYDPGTPLGEQYF.

This clonotype showed up many times. The rearrangement uses TRBV20-1 and TRBJ2-4; 7 bases map to TRBD1. The CDR3 runs to 14 residues. The germline V gene encodes CDR1 DFQATT and CDR2 SNEGSKA (reference sequence). V shed 4 bases, J shed 6 bases, and the junction held 9 bases outside the gene matches. CDR3 amino acids: CSANLDRVGNIQYF. CDR3 in DNA: TGCAGTGCTAACCTTGACAGGGTGGGAAACATTCAGTACTTC.

This sequence joins TRBV20-1 and TRBJ2-4; no reliable D call. V was trimmed by 2 bases and J by 8 bases, leaving 10 bases between them. The germline V gene has CDR1 DFQATT and CDR2 SNEGSKA (reference sequence). This CDR3 contains 12 residues. CDR3 sequence reads: CSARWDSHIQYF. CDR3 sequence (DNA): TGCAGTGCTAGATGGGATAGCCACATTCAGTACTTC.

A note on this clonotype: A clone one base away is much larger, so this may be a read error. This chain connects TRBV20-1 to TRBJ2-7; 8 bases fit TRBD2. Germline V gene data show CDR1 as DFQATT and CDR2 as SNEGSKA (reference sequence). The CDR3 extends over 14 amino acids. The CDR3 here is CSAMATSGTYEQNF. The CDR3, as DNA: TGCAGTGCTATGGCCACTAGCGGAACCTACGAGCAGAACTTC.

This clonotype was observed a few times. This chain connects TRBV20-1 to TRBJ2-3, with 8 bases fitting TRBD2. With 6 bases clipped from V and 3 bases from J, the junction kept 8 bases outside the gene matches. The CDR3 runs to 14 residues. The V gene's germline CDR1 is DFQATT and CDR2 SNEGSKA (reference sequence). The chain's CDR3 is CSATTSGGTDTQYF. The CDR3 DNA reads TGCAGTGCAACAACTAGCGGAGGGACAGATACGCAGTATTTT.

This clonotype was detected many times. The chain combines TRBV5-1 with TRBJ2-1, with D maybe TRBD2 (5 bases). V lost 4 bases and J lost 3, with 8 bases in between. Per germline, CDR1 SGHRS and CDR2 YFSETQ. The CDR3 extends over 13 amino acids. The CDR3 nucleotides read TGCGCCAGCAGCGCCCGGGACTACAATGAGCAGTTCTTC. Its translation is CASSARDYNEQFF.

This sequence joins TRBV18 and TRBJ2-7; TRBD1 aligns across 8 bases. The CDR3 is 15 residues long. CDR1 is KGHSH and CDR2 is LQKENI in the germline V gene. J lost 0 bases, V lost 4 bases, and 5 bases had no gene match. The CDR3 DNA follows: TGTGCCAGCTCACGGGGACAGGAGCACTCCTACGAGCAGTACTTC. Residues: CASSRGQEHSYEQYF.

V and J are TRBV29-1 and TRBJ1-1; D unresolved. The CDR3 is made up of 15 amino acids. V was shortened by 6 bases and J by 1 base, with 18 bases between the two germline ends. Germline values: CDR1 SQVTM, CDR2 ANQGSEA. The CDR3 loop is CSVPGGLSGNTEAFF. CDR3 DNA sequence: TGCAGCGTCCCGGGTGGGCTATCGGGGAACACTGAAGCTTTCTTT.

This clonotype has a handful of counts. The chain carries TRBV7-9 and TRBJ2-1, with D possibly being TRBD2 (5 bases). CDR3 length: 16 residues. The germline V gene has CDR1 SEHNR and CDR2 FQNEAQ (reference sequence). Deletions cut 4 bases from V and 7 bases from J, with 20 bases between. CDR3 in DNA: TGTGCCAGCAGCTCGCTTACTAGAAGTGGCAGGAATGAGCAGTTCTTC. This translates into CASSSLTRSGRNEQFF.

This chain uses TRBV12-3 or TRBV12-4 with TRBJ1-2, with D possibly matching TRBD1 (5 bases). Trimming left V 5 bases short and J 2 bases short, with 18 bases between. The CDR3 runs to 16 residues. CDR3 loop: CASSHTAGTGNYGYTF. The CDR3, as DNA: TGTGCCAGCAGTCACACAGCCGGGACGGGGAACTATGGCTACACCTTC.

There are a few counts of this clonotype. This chain joins TRBV11-2 and TRBJ2-1; D is perhaps TRBD2 (6 bases). V lost 1 base and J 8 bases, leaving 15 bases between the germline ends. The CDR3 length is 15 residues. CDR1 and CDR2 from the germline V gene are SGHAT and FQNNGV. CDR3 region: CASSLVRGGGDEQFF. CDR3 nucleotide sequence: TGTGCCAGCAGCTTAGTGCGGGGTGGAGGGGATGAGCAGTTCTTC.

This clonotype was observed a few times. This rearrangement joins TRBV6-5 to TRBJ1-2; TRBD1 might be the D (6 bases). Germline CDR1 reads MNHEY; CDR2 reads SVGAGI. Trimming shortened V by 2 bases and J by 3 bases, and 10 bases separated the two germline ends. The CDR3 totals 14 residues. This CDR3 is CASSYERTDYGYTF. DNA for the CDR3: TGTGCCAGCAGTTACGAGAGGACAGACTATGGCTACACCTTC.

The gene calls are TRBV24-1 and TRBJ2-1; TRBD1 aligns across 9 bases. Germline lookup yields CDR1 KGHDR and CDR2 SFDVKD. The ends lost 7 bases at V and 7 bases at J; junction bases unmatched: 7. The CDR3 contains 14 residues. The CDR3 reads CATSRDRVTNEQFF. The CDR3 nucleotides read TGTGCCACCAGCCGGGACAGGGTCACGAATGAGCAGTTCTTC.

This clonotype has just a few counts. CDR3 sequence reads: CASSSDRGIRNYGYTF. The CDR3, as DNA: TGCGCCAGCAGCTCGGACAGGGGGATTCGGAACTATGGCTACACCTTC. The chain is built from TRBV5-1 and TRBJ1-2; 10 positions match TRBD1. Germline V gene sequence: CDR1 SGHRS, CDR2 YFSETQ. This CDR3 has 16 residues. The ends lost 3 bases at V and 2 bases at J; junction bases unmatched: 7.

The chain couples TRBV6-1 to TRBJ2-1, with 14 bases that match TRBD2. V shed 4 bases and J 9 bases; nucleotides not matched to a gene: 8. CDR1 MNHNS and CDR2 SASEGT come from the germline V gene. The CDR3 spans 16 residues. The CDR3 DNA reads as TGTGCCAGCAGTGTACTGACTAGCGGGGGGGCTTCTGAGCAGTTCTTC. Amino acid sequence: CASSVLTSGGASEQFF.

This clonotype showed up many times. This chain links TRBV20-1 with TRBJ2-1; 10 nucleotides match TRBD2. The CDR3 consists of 14 residues. With 3 bases clipped from V and 5 bases from J, the junction kept 4 bases outside the gene matches. Germline V gives CDR1 DFQATT, CDR2 SNEGSKA (reference sequence). The CDR3 sequence is CSASHLAGDNEQFF. CDR3 DNA sequence: TGCAGTGCTAGTCACCTAGCGGGAGACAATGAGCAGTTCTTC.

The rearrangement joins TRBV28 to TRBJ2-3, with 8 bases matching TRBD2. The CDR3 extends over 15 amino acids. Germline V gene lookup returns CDR1 MDHEN and CDR2 SYDVKM. The V gene end was trimmed by 6 bases and the J gene end by 1 base; junction bases not matched to a gene: 6. The CDR3 loop reads CASSPLTSGTDTQYF. The CDR3 nucleotides read TGTGCCAGCAGCCCGTTGACTAGCGGCACAGATACGCAGTATTTT.

Only a few counts were recorded for this clonotype. V usage is TRBV5-1 and J usage is TRBJ1-2; D is possibly TRBD1 (6 bases). Germline lookup yields CDR1 SGHRS and CDR2 YFSETQ. Trimming removed 4 bases from V and 7 bases from J, with 17 bases in between. The CDR3 covers 14 residues. CDR3 region: CASSPGQREAGYTF. The CDR3 nucleotides are TGCGCCAGCAGCCCCGGACAGAGAGAGGCTGGCTACACCTTC.

With respect to this clonotype: A read error may produce the germline difference seen at one junction end. The CDR3 protein is CASSYEWRSDSYNEQYF. CDR3 nucleotides: TGCGCCAGCAGTTACGAATGGCGCTCAGACTCCTACAATGAGCAGTACTTC. The chain couples TRBV6-2 or TRBV6-3 to TRBJ2-7; no definite D call. Germline CDR1 MNHEY, CDR2 SVGEGT. This CDR3 comprises 17 residues.